This entry lists 24 T cell receptor beta chains sequenced from one sample in a study of T cells in Graves' hyperthyroidism and ophthalmopathy. Amplification targeted TCR beta CDR3 regions from RNA transcripts. An initial round of RT-PCR targeting the TCR CDR3 relied on the HTBI primer set. TCRdb recomputed calls from the multiplex PCR reads with MiXCR, one row per CDR3 protein. The table lists hundreds of thousands of distinct CDR3 sequences, about a third of them singletons. Sequences were obtained from blood. Receptor source: a middle-aged woman with Graves' hyperthyroidism.

The chain employs TRBV7-9 and TRBJ1-1, with a tentative D call TRBD1 (5 bases). The CDR3 covers 17 residues. Between the trimmed V and J ends, which lost 2 bases and 4 bases, there was a span of 20 bases. CDR1 is SEHNR and CDR2 is FQNEAQ in the germline V gene (reference sequence). In DNA form, the CDR3 reads TGTGCCAGCAGCTTACGGGCGGCAGGGCGACGAGCCACTGAAGCTTTCTTT. Protein: CASSLRAAGRRATEAFF.

The chain uses TRBV20-1 and TRBJ2-5; 10 positions match TRBD2. From germline, CDR1 is DFQATT and CDR2 SNEGSKA (reference sequence). This CDR3 has 15 amino acids. V lost 3 bases, J lost 9 bases, and 13 bases stayed unmatched. Written as DNA, the CDR3 is TGCAGTGCTAGCCTAGCGGGGGTGGGGTGGTCGGCCCAGTACTTC. Its translation: CSASLAGVGWSAQYF.

Ten or more counts support this clonotype. The chain recombines TRBV29-1 with TRBJ1-2, with D hard to call. Trimming stripped 3 bases from V and 6 bases from J, with 8 bases between. The CDR3 has 11 amino acids. Per the germline V gene, CDR1 is SQVTM and CDR2 is ANQGSEA. In DNA, the CDR3 is TGCAGCGTTGATTCCGGGGATGGCTACACCTTC. It translates to CSVDSGDGYTF.

This clonotype was seen a handful of times. The chain carries TRBV5-5 and TRBJ2-2, with 9 bases aligning to TRBD1. The ends lost 5 bases at V and 3 bases at J; junction bases unmatched: 5. Germline V gives CDR1 SGHKS, CDR2 YYEKEE (reference sequence). The CDR3 length is 15 residues. For the CDR3, the DNA is TGTGCCAGCAGAGACGACAGGGGGTACACCGGGGAGCTGTTTTTT. Translating gives CASRDDRGYTGELFF.

The V call is TRBV20-1, the J call TRBJ2-2; 8 positions match TRBD2. With 1 base clipped from V and 6 bases from J, the junction kept 4 bases outside the gene matches. This CDR3 region has 14 residues. Germline values: CDR1 DFQATT, CDR2 SNEGSKA (reference sequence). The CDR3 here is CSARGPGGAGELFF. The CDR3 region has the DNA TGCAGTGCTAGAGGCCCGGGGGGGGCCGGGGAGCTGTTTTTT.

The CDR3 nucleotides are TGTGCCAGTAAAATGGACGAAGACGATGAGCAGTTCTTC. This sequence encodes CASKMDEDDEQFF. The chain carries TRBV19 and TRBJ2-7; no definite D call. The J call may be incorrect, as the DNA end agrees better with TRBJ2-1. Germline assignment: CDR1 LNHDA and CDR2 SQIVND (reference sequence). This CDR3 spans 13 amino acids.

The table lists this clonotype with many counts. The rearrangement uses TRBV5-1 and TRBJ2-2; D perhaps matches TRBD2 (6 bases). Germline V gives CDR1 SGHRS, CDR2 YFSETQ. V was clipped by 6 bases and J by 4 bases, with 7 bases between them. This CDR3 contains 12 residues. CDR3 sequence: CASIGGTGELFF. CDR3 DNA sequence: TGCGCCAGCATCGGGGGCACCGGGGAGCTGTTTTTT.

This sequence joins TRBV27 and TRBJ1-3; 7 bases align to TRBD1. Germline-derived CDR1 and CDR2 are MNHEY and SMNVEV (reference sequence). The CDR3 contains 14 residues. Trimming took 4 bases from V and 3 from J; bases not matched to a gene: 3. This CDR3 reads CASSWTGDGNTIYF. The CDR3 DNA follows: TGTGCCAGCAGTTGGACAGGCGATGGAAACACCATATATTTT.

The chain recombines TRBV7-9 with TRBJ1-2, with D perhaps matching TRBD1 (6 bases). The V end lost 1 base, the J end lost 5 bases, and 11 bases lay between the germline ends. The CDR3 runs to 14 residues. Germline lookup yields CDR1 SEHNR and CDR2 FQNEAQ (reference sequence). The CDR3 reads CASSLVGGAYGYTF. The CDR3 DNA follows: TGTGCCAGCAGCTTAGTTGGGGGCGCGTATGGCTACACCTTC.

This chain uses TRBV29-1 with TRBJ1-5; TRBD1 matches at 9 bases. J was trimmed by 8 bases and V by 3 bases; bases with no gene match: 8. The CDR3 is made up of 14 amino acids. Germline V gene lookup returns CDR1 SQVTM and CDR2 ANQGSEA. CDR3: CSVDDGQGREPQHF. In nucleotides, the CDR3 is TGCAGCGTTGACGACGGACAGGGGAGGGAGCCCCAGCATTTT.

The chain couples TRBV2 to TRBJ1-1; D is unclear. The CDR3 sequence is 12 residues long. Trimming took 5 bases from V and 8 from J, leaving 12 bases between them. Germline V gene lookup returns CDR1 SNHLY and CDR2 FYNNEI. The CDR3 spells CASSLPTSEAFF. The CDR3 DNA reads as TGTGCCAGCAGTTTACCGACCTCGGAAGCTTTCTTT.

This clonotype was picked up one time. This chain joins TRBV10-3 and TRBJ2-5, with 10 bases lining up with TRBD1. The last part of the DNA fits TRBJ2-7 better; the J call may be wrong. Looked up from germline, CDR1 is ENHRY and CDR2 is SYGVKD. CDR3 length: 15 amino acids. Here the CDR3 reads CAISSPGQGRYEQYF. The CDR3 DNA reads as TGTGCCATCAGTTCGCCGGGACAGGGGCGCTACGAGCAGTACTTC.

The table lists this clonotype with many counts. V usage is TRBV19 and J usage is TRBJ1-6; tentative D call: TRBD1 (5 bases). The germline V gene encodes CDR1 LNHDA and CDR2 SQIVND (reference sequence). CDR3 length: 15 residues. V was clipped by 6 bases and J by 3 bases, with 12 bases between them. CDR3 nucleotide sequence: TGTGCCAGTAGAAGGGGTAGTGGCTATAATTCACCCCTCCACTTT. Translation gives CASRRGSGYNSPLHF.

The CDR3 nucleotides read TGTGCCAGCAGGAGACAGGGTCCAGTTCATGGCTACACCTTC. Translating it yields CASRRQGPVHGYTF. This chain uses TRBV9 with TRBJ1-2; 7 nucleotides match TRBD1. The CDR3 totals 14 residues. J lost 6 bases, V lost 5 bases, and 10 bases had no gene match. The germline V gene has CDR1 SGDLS and CDR2 YYNGEE.

This clonotype was seen ten or more times. The chain combines TRBV29-1 with TRBJ1-5; D is unclear. CDR3 length: 12 amino acids. CDR1 is SQVTM, CDR2 ANQGSEA, per germline. Trimming pared 8 bases from V and 5 bases from J, leaving 13 bases between. As DNA, the CDR3 is TGCAGCTCCCGGGGTATCGATCAGCCCCAGCATTTT. Its translation: CSSRGIDQPQHF.

V and J are TRBV29-1 and TRBJ2-7, with unresolved D. Germline CDR1 and CDR2: SQVTM and ANQGSEA. The CDR3 sequence is 12 residues long. The CDR3 coding sequence is TGCAGTTTGATTGGGTCACACTACGAGCAGTACTTC. It is translated as CSLIGSHYEQYF.

This chain uses TRBV6-2 or TRBV6-3 with TRBJ1-5; D perhaps matches TRBD1 (6 bases). The CDR3 covers 15 residues. The V end was cut by 2 bases, the J end by 5 bases, with 13 bases between. Germline V lookup: CDR1 MNHEY, CDR2 SVGEGT. CDR3 coding DNA: TGTGCCAGCAGTTACGGCTTCGCAGGGGATCAGCCCCAGCATTTT. This sequence encodes CASSYGFAGDQPQHF.

This clonotype was counted only a few times. At one boundary the junction diverges from the germline segment, which might be a read error. The CDR3 bases are TGTGCCATCAGTGGGGGACTGGGGGAACGGTATTTT. Protein sequence: CAISGGLGERYF. This chain connects TRBV10-3 to TRBJ1-4; possible D gene TRBD1, 5 bases. CDR3 length: 12 amino acids. From germline, CDR1 is ENHRY and CDR2 SYGVKD.

The gene calls are TRBV24-1 and TRBJ2-7, with 9 nucleotides matching TRBD1. With 11 bases clipped from V and 2 bases from J, the junction kept 9 bases outside the gene matches. The CDR3 has 14 residues. CDR1 is KGHDR and CDR2 is SFDVKD in the germline V gene. The CDR3 DNA follows: TGTGCCAGCAGAGGGACAGGGTCCCCCTACGAGCAGTACTTC. Protein product: CASRGTGSPYEQYF.

The rearrangement joins TRBV3-1 to TRBJ2-5; maybe TRBD2 (6 bases). Germline V gene lookup returns CDR1 LGHDT and CDR2 YNNKEL (reference sequence). V was clipped by 7 bases and J by 13 bases, with 19 bases between them. The CDR3 contains 12 residues. This chain's CDR3 is CASTLMPGLLYF. The DNA for the CDR3 is TGTGCCAGCACCCTAATGCCGGGACTCCTGTACTTC.

This clonotype was seen only a few times. The J gene is TRBJ2-7, the V gene TRBV3-1; D tentatively fits TRBD1 or TRBD2 (6 bases each). CDR1 and CDR2 from the germline V gene are LGHDT and YNNKEL (reference sequence). The CDR3 is made up of 16 amino acids. V dropped 1 base and J dropped 2 bases, with 15 bases sitting between them. Here the CDR3 DNA reads TGTGCCAGCAGCCAAGGCGGGACACTCGACCCCTACGAGCAGTACTTC. This gives the protein CASSQGGTLDPYEQYF.

This clonotype was counted ten times or more. The V call is TRBV7-2, the J call TRBJ2-7; TRBD2 matches at 10 bases. The V gene end was trimmed by 2 bases and the J gene end by 3 bases; junction bases not matched to a gene: 4. Per the germline V gene, CDR1 is SGHTA and CDR2 is FQGNSA. CDR3 length: 15 amino acids. CDR3 in DNA: TGTGCCAGCAGCTTAAGGCTAGCGGGGGACTACGAGCAGTACTTC. Amino acid sequence: CASSLRLAGDYEQYF.

This clonotype was observed at least ten times. The gene calls are TRBV29-1 and TRBJ2-6; D is possibly TRBD1 (5 bases). Trimming took 7 bases from V and 0 from J, leaving 16 bases between them. The CDR3 is 16 amino acids. Germline-derived CDR1 and CDR2 are SQVTM and ANQGSEA. CDR3 region: CSGLTGVRSGANVLTF. CDR3 in DNA: TGCAGCGGCTTAACAGGTGTTCGCTCTGGGGCCAACGTCCTGACTTTC.

This sequence joins TRBV25-1 and TRBJ2-5, with TRBD2 matching over 12 bases. With 1 base clipped from V and 3 bases from J, the junction kept 9 bases outside the gene matches. The CDR3 length is 18 residues. Germline lookup yields CDR1 MGHDK and CDR2 SYGVNS. The CDR3 DNA reads TGTGCCAGCAGTGAATTGGGTGGGCTAGCGGGGGGGGAAGAGACCCAGTACTTC. Protein: CASSELGGLAGGEETQYF.